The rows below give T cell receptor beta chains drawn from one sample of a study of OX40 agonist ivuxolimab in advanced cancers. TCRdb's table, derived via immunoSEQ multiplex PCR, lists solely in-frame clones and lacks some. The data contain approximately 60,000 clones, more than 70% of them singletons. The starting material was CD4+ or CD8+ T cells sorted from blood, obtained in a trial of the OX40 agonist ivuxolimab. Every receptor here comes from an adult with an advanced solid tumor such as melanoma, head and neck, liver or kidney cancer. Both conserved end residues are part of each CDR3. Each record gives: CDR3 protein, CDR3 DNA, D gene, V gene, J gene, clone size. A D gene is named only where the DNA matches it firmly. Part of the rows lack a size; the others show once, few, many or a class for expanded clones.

CDR3: CASSSDPYYGYTF
DNA: TGTGCCAGCAGTTCGGATCCCTACTATGGCTACACCTTC
D: NA
V: TRBV28
J: TRBJ1-2
size: NA

CDR3: CASSRTDSYEQYF
DNA: TGTGCCAGTAGTAGGACGGACTCCTACGAGCAGTACTTC
D: NA
V: TRBV19
J: TRBJ2-7
size: NA

CDR3: CASSLAGVRGELFF
DNA: TGTGCCAGCAGCTTGGCAGGGGTTAGAGGGGAGCTGTTTTTT
D: NA
V: TRBV5-6
J: TRBJ2-2
size: NA

CDR3: CSAGGDTYNEQFF
DNA: TGCAGCGCCGGGGGTGACACCTACAATGAGCAGTTCTTC
D: NA
V: TRBV29-1
J: TRBJ2-1
size: NA

CDR3: CASSYAVIEQYF
DNA: TGTGCCAGCAGTTACGCGGTAATCGAGCAGTACTTC
D: NA
V: TRBV6-5
J: TRBJ2-7
size: once

CDR3: CASSRGNNEKLFF
DNA: TGTGCCAGCAGCCGAGGGAATAATGAAAAACTGTTTTTT
D: NA
V: TRBV7-2
J: TRBJ1-4
size: NA

CDR3: CASSRRGNTEAFF
DNA: TGTGCCAGCAGCCGACGGGGGAACACTGAAGCTTTCTTT
D: NA
V: TRBV7-2
J: TRBJ1-1
size: once

CDR3: CASSGQRWSPLHF
DNA: TGTGCCAGCAGTGGACAGCGGTGGTCACCCCTCCACTTT
D: NA
V: TRBV27
J: TRBJ1-6
size: NA

CDR3: CATVGGGKYIQYF
DNA: TGTGCCACCGTAGGTGGGGGTAAATACATTCAGTACTTC
D: NA
V: TRBV28
J: TRBJ2-4
size: once

CDR3: CASSLRARRSSGANVLTF
DNA: TGTGCCAGCAGCTTAAGAGCCAGGCGATCCTCTGGGGCCAACGTCCTGACTTTC
D: NA
V: TRBV7-2
J: TRBJ2-6
size: NA

CDR3: CASSGRQGDMVNTQYF
DNA: TGCGCCAGCAGTGGGAGACAGGGGGATATGGTAAATACGCAGTATTTT
D: TRBD1
V: TRBV10-1
J: TRBJ2-3
size: NA

CDR3: CASSERRPSNQPQHF
DNA: TGTGCCAGCAGTGAACGAAGGCCTAGCAATCAGCCCCAGCATTTT
D: NA
V: TRBV2
J: TRBJ1-5
size: NA

CDR3: CASSQGDRDGPQHF
DNA: TGCGCCAGCAGCCAAGGGGACAGGGATGGGCCCCAGCATTTT
D: TRBD1
V: TRBV4-1
J: TRBJ1-5
size: NA

CDR3: CASSSGQGTGELFF
DNA: TGTGCCAGCAGTTCGGGACAGGGGACCGGGGAGCTGTTTTTT
D: TRBD1
V: TRBV28
J: TRBJ2-2
size: NA

CDR3: CASSVRAGLGNQPQHF
DNA: TGTGCCAGCAGCGTCAGGGCCGGGCTTGGGAATCAGCCCCAGCATTTT
D: NA
V: TRBV21-1
J: TRBJ1-5
size: NA

CDR3: CASSQLKGTGGGALYEKLFF
DNA: TGCGCCAGCAGCCAACTCAAAGGGACAGGCGGTGGGGCCCTATATGAAAAACTGTTTTTT
D: TRBD1
V: TRBV4-1
J: TRBJ1-4
size: NA

CDR3: CASSPDPNYGYTF
DNA: TGTGCCAGCAGCCCAGACCCGAACTATGGCTACACCTTC
D: NA
V: TRBV7-2
J: TRBJ1-2
size: NA

CDR3: CSGKLGETQYF
DNA: TGCAGCGGAAAGTTGGGGGAGACCCAGTACTTC
D: NA
V: TRBV29-1
J: TRBJ2-5
size: once

CDR3: CAVTPGSPTSNQPQHF
DNA: TGTGCCGTAACACCAGGGTCCCCTACTAGCAATCAGCCCCAGCATTTT
D: NA
V: TRBV19
J: TRBJ1-5
size: NA

CDR3: CASSGGVGNSPLHF
DNA: TGTGCCAGCAGCGGAGGGGTCGGGAATTCACCCCTCCACTTT
D: NA
V: TRBV9
J: TRBJ1-6
size: few

CDR3: CASSQGFYGYTF
DNA: TGTGCCAGCAGCCAGGGGTTTTATGGCTACACCTTC
D: NA
V: TRBV9
J: TRBJ1-2
size: NA

CDR3: CASSQQGAGNYGYTF
DNA: TGTGCCAGCAGCCAACAGGGGGCAGGGAACTATGGCTACACCTTC
D: TRBD1
V: TRBV7-9
J: TRBJ1-2
size: NA

CDR3: CASSQEGGNEQYF
DNA: TGCGCCAGCAGCCAAGAAGGGGGGAACGAGCAGTACTTC
D: NA
V: TRBV4-3
J: TRBJ2-7
size: NA

CDR3: CASRPGRVNQPQHF
DNA: TGTGCCAGCAGGCCGGGACGGGTCAATCAGCCCCAGCATTTT
D: NA
V: TRBV6-5
J: TRBJ1-5
size: NA

CDR3: CASSLDISGGGETQYF
DNA: TGCGCCAGCAGCTTGGACATTAGCGGGGGAGGGGAGACCCAGTACTTC
D: TRBD2
V: TRBV5-1
J: TRBJ2-5
size: NA

CDR3: CASRSQTNTGELFF
DNA: TGTGCCAGCAGATCGCAGACGAACACCGGGGAGCTGTTTTTT
D: NA
V: TRBV6-5
J: TRBJ2-2
size: NA

CDR3: CASSLDTPENTGELFF
DNA: TGCGCCAGCAGCTTGGACACGCCGGAGAACACCGGGGAGCTGTTTTTT
D: NA
V: TRBV5-1
J: TRBJ2-2
size: NA

CDR3: CSVRAGEYTEAFF
DNA: TGCAGCGTAAGGGCAGGGGAGTACACTGAAGCTTTCTTT
D: NA
V: TRBV29-1
J: TRBJ1-1
size: NA

CDR3: CASSQQGPYGYTF
DNA: TGTGCCAGCAGTCAACAGGGACCCTATGGCTACACCTTC
D: NA
V: TRBV28
J: TRBJ1-2
size: NA

CDR3: CASSHTIYDVDSGNTIYF
DNA: TGCGCCAGCAGCCACACAATCTATGACGTTGACTCTGGAAACACCATATATTTT
D: NA
V: TRBV4-1
J: TRBJ1-3
size: NA

CDR3: CASSQTLLTRGDGYTF
DNA: TGTGCCAGCAGTCAAACCCTCCTTACCAGGGGGGATGGCTACACCTTC
D: TRBD1
V: TRBV28
J: TRBJ1-2
size: NA

CDR3: CASSTQGAGNTIYF
DNA: TGTGCCAGCAGCACCCAGGGGGCTGGAAACACCATATATTTT
D: TRBD1
V: TRBV9
J: TRBJ1-3
size: NA

CDR3: CSVEDRAYEQYF
DNA: TGCAGCGTCGAGGACAGAGCCTACGAGCAGTACTTC
D: NA
V: TRBV29-1
J: TRBJ2-7
size: NA

CDR3: CASTKHGLNQPQHF
DNA: TGTGCCAGCACCAAACACGGGTTAAATCAGCCCCAGCATTTT
D: NA
V: TRBV28
J: TRBJ1-5
size: NA

CDR3: CAISDATGTGNQPQHF
DNA: TGTGCCATCAGTGACGCCACAGGGACGGGCAATCAGCCCCAGCATTTT
D: NA
V: TRBV10-3
J: TRBJ1-5
size: NA

CDR3: CASSQVRGLGTEAFF
DNA: TGTGCCAGCAGCCAAGTCCGGGGGTTGGGCACTGAAGCTTTCTTT
D: NA
V: TRBV14
J: TRBJ1-1
size: NA

CDR3: CATSRREANYGYTF
DNA: TGTGCCACCAGCAGACGGGAGGCTAACTATGGCTACACCTTC
D: NA
V: TRBV15
J: TRBJ1-2
size: NA

CDR3: CASSLVGTGEKLFF
DNA: TGTGCCAGCAGCTTAGTGGGGACAGGGGAAAAACTGTTTTTT
D: TRBD1
V: TRBV13
J: TRBJ1-4
size: NA

CDR3: CAQGAQDRNEKLFF
DNA: TGTGCCCAGGGGGCACAGGATAGGAATGAAAAACTGTTTTTT
D: TRBD1
V: TRBV6-5
J: TRBJ1-4
size: few

CDR3: CSVEDHRTGDYEQYF
DNA: TGCAGCGTTGAAGATCATAGGACAGGGGACTACGAGCAGTACTTC
D: TRBD1
V: TRBV29-1
J: TRBJ2-7
size: NA

CDR3: CASSDPPYTNSYEQYF
DNA: TGTGCCAGCAGTGACCCCCCCTACACGAACTCCTACGAGCAGTACTTC
D: NA
V: TRBV6-1
J: TRBJ2-7
size: NA

CDR3: CSADYVGQRNTEAFF
DNA: TGCAGCGCCGACTATGTGGGACAGAGGAACACTGAAGCTTTCTTT
D: TRBD1
V: TRBV29-1
J: TRBJ1-1
size: NA

CDR3: CASSPRASARGNQPQHF
DNA: TGTGCCAGCTCACCTCGGGCGTCTGCGCGAGGCAATCAGCCCCAGCATTTT
D: NA
V: TRBV18
J: TRBJ1-5
size: few

CDR3: CAISEGASGYTEAFF
DNA: TGTGCCATCAGTGAAGGGGCCTCAGGGTACACTGAAGCTTTCTTT
D: NA
V: TRBV10-3
J: TRBJ1-1
size: NA

CDR3: CASRMTGTENYEQYF
DNA: TGTGCCAGTAGAATGACCGGGACGGAAAACTACGAGCAGTACTTC
D: NA
V: TRBV19
J: TRBJ2-7
size: NA

CDR3: CASSLNPGGSSYNEQFF
DNA: TGCGCCAGCAGCTTAAATCCAGGGGGCAGCTCCTACAATGAGCAGTTCTTC
D: TRBD1
V: TRBV5-1
J: TRBJ2-1
size: few

CDR3: CASSRQLAGRRYEQYF
DNA: TGTGCCAGCAGCCGACAACTAGCGGGACGACGCTACGAGCAGTACTTC
D: TRBD2
V: TRBV14
J: TRBJ2-7
size: few

CDR3: CAIWNGQVYNEQFF
DNA: TGTGCCATTTGGAACGGACAAGTCTACAATGAGCAGTTCTTC
D: NA
V: TRBV10-3
J: TRBJ2-1
size: NA

CDR3: CASRNRATDGDTQYF
DNA: TGTGCCAGCAGGAACAGGGCCACAGACGGAGATACGCAGTATTTT
D: NA
V: TRBV7-2
J: TRBJ2-3
size: NA

CDR3: CASSYSATTGEGYTF
DNA: TGTGCCAGCAGTTACTCGGCAACGACAGGGGAAGGCTACACCTTC
D: TRBD1
V: TRBV6-5
J: TRBJ1-2
size: NA

CDR3: CASSQLTQGSHEWQFF
DNA: TGCGCCAGCAGCCAACTAACGCAGGGATCCCACGAGTGGCAGTTCTTC
D: NA
V: TRBV4-1
J: TRBJ2-1
size: NA

CDR3: CASSESGRTDTQYF
DNA: TGCGCCAGCAGTGAGTCCGGCCGCACAGATACGCAGTATTTT
D: NA
V: TRBV10-1
J: TRBJ2-3
size: NA

CDR3: CASRVARPEETQYF
DNA: TGCGCCAGTCGGGTGGCCCGGCCTGAAGAGACCCAGTACTTC
D: NA
V: TRBV5-1
J: TRBJ2-5
size: NA

CDR3: CASSAGTGVYEQYF
DNA: TGTGCCAGCAGCGCCGGGACAGGGGTCTACGAGCAGTACTTC
D: TRBD1
V: TRBV9
J: TRBJ2-7
size: NA

CDR3: CASSSLPGQLTDTQYF
DNA: TGTGCCAGCAGCTCCCTTCCGGGACAGTTAACAGATACGCAGTATTTT
D: TRBD1
V: TRBV11-2
J: TRBJ2-3
size: NA